Listed below are T cell receptor beta chains from one sample, sequenced in a study of blood T cell repertoires in COVID-19. Clones were sequenced by immunoSEQ multiplex PCR, and TCRdb holds only the in-frame ones, with some missing. The table lists 250,000 to 350,000 clones, around nine tenths of them singletons. The sample taken for sequencing was peripheral blood. These TCRs come from a woman aged 60 to 75 with acute or convalescent COVID-19. CDR3s include the opening cysteine and the closing phenylalanine or tryptophan. The D gene is left open where the match is weak. Where a row states a size, it is once, few, many or the class of an expanded clone; other rows omit it.

>14|NA|NA|TRBV18|TRBJ1-5
CASSTTGSNQPQHF
TGTGCCAGCTCTACGACCGGGAGCAATCAGCCCCAGCATTTT
>13|NA|once|TRBV3-1/TRBV3-2|TRBJ2-3
CASSQAGADTQYF
TGTGCCAGCAGTCAGGCCGGGGCAGATACGCAGTATTTT
>17|NA|NA|TRBV3-1/TRBV3-2|TRBJ1-2
CASSQERNGLVADGYTF
TGTGCCAGCAGCCAAGAGAGAAACGGACTAGTTGCGGATGGCTACACCTTC
>15|TRBD1|NA|TRBV9|TRBJ1-4
CASSVVGQGSEKLFF
TGTGCCAGCAGCGTAGTCGGACAGGGGTCTGAAAAACTGTTTTTT
>15|TRBD2|NA|TRBV11-3|TRBJ2-3
CASSSSGGTGGTQYF
TGTGCCAGCAGCTCTAGCGGGGGGACCGGGGGGACGCAGTATTTT
>15|NA|NA|TRBV7-2|TRBJ1-1
CASSSATLMNTEAFF
TGTGCCAGCAGCTCCGCGACACTCATGAACACTGAAGCTTTCTTT
>16|NA|NA|TRBV4-1|TRBJ2-2
CASSQETGARTWELFF
TGCGCCAGCAGCCAAGAAACAGGAGCTAGGACCTGGGAGCTGTTTTTT
>14|NA|NA|TRBV19|TRBJ1-1
CASTRTSNRAEAFF
TGTGCCAGTACCCGGACTTCAAACCGAGCTGAAGCTTTCTTT
>16|TRBD1|once|TRBV2|TRBJ2-7
CASTVGVRQGDGEQYF
TGTGCCAGCACCGTTGGAGTGAGACAGGGCGACGGGGAGCAGTACTTC
>14|TRBD1|NA|TRBV5-6|TRBJ2-1
CASSYQTGVNEQFF
TGTGCCAGCAGCTACCAAACAGGGGTGAATGAGCAGTTCTTC
>15|TRBD2|NA|TRBV27|TRBJ2-7
CASSFRGTSANEQYF
TGTGCCAGCAGCTTTAGAGGGACTAGCGCCAACGAGCAGTACTTC
>13|NA|NA|TRBV6-5|TRBJ1-1
CASSSRLNTEAFF
TGTGCCAGCAGTTCCCGGTTGAACACTGAAGCTTTCTTT
>11|NA|NA|TRBV29-1|TRBJ2-1
CSVRDPSEQFF
TGCAGCGTTCGTGATCCCAGTGAGCAGTTCTTC
>13|NA|NA|TRBV2|TRBJ1-2
CASILDWVGGYTF
TGTGCCAGCATCCTAGACTGGGTCGGAGGCTACACCTTC
>13|NA|few|TRBV20-1|TRBJ2-7
CSASSGSSYEQYF
TGCAGTGCTAGTTCGGGGAGCTCCTACGAGCAGTACTTC
>16|NA|NA|TRBV18|TRBJ1-1
CASSPLGGALNTEAFF
TGTGCCAGCTCACCCCTGGGAGGGGCGTTGAACACTGAAGCTTTCTTT
>15|NA|NA|TRBV18|TRBJ1-4
CASSPPTGPNEKLFF
TGTGCCAGCTCACCACCCACAGGTCCTAATGAAAAACTGTTTTTT
>11|NA|once|TRBV7-2|TRBJ2-1
CASSFRGEQFF
TGTGCCAGCAGCTTCAGGGGCGAGCAGTTCTTC
>17|TRBD2|NA|TRBV24-1|TRBJ2-3
CATSDWGLAGVPDTQYF
TGTGCCACCAGTGATTGGGGACTAGCGGGAGTCCCAGATACGCAGTATTTT
>15|NA|NA|TRBV4-2|TRBJ1-2
CASSQESAGRYGYTF
TGTGCCAGCAGCCAAGAATCTGCAGGGCGGTATGGCTACACCTTC
>16|TRBD2|few|TRBV5-6|TRBJ2-1
CASSLYPSGGHNEQFF
TGTGCCAGCAGCTTATATCCTAGCGGGGGTCACAATGAGCAGTTCTTC
>15|NA|NA|TRBV27|TRBJ1-2
CASSSSSSAIPGYTF
TGTGCCAGCTCGTCTTCGAGCAGCGCTATTCCCGGCTACACCTTC
>17|TRBD1|NA|TRBV5-5|TRBJ1-5
CASSSDRGQGSNQPQHF
TGTGCCAGCAGCTCGGACAGGGGGCAAGGTAGCAATCAGCCCCAGCATTTT
>16|NA|NA|TRBV23-1|TRBJ2-2
CASSQYNGGNTGELFF
TGCGCCAGCAGTCAATATAACGGCGGGAACACCGGGGAGCTGTTTTTT
>17|TRBD2|NA|TRBV4-2|TRBJ2-2
CASSQLPGLANTGELFF
TGTGCCAGCAGCCAACTGCCGGGACTAGCGAACACCGGGGAGCTGTTTTTT
>13|NA|NA|TRBV5-4|TRBJ1-2
CAGGTGSSEGYTF
TGTGCCGGGGGGACCGGGAGTTCTGAAGGCTACACCTTC
>15|NA|NA|TRBV21-1|TRBJ2-7
CASSTPGLAGNEQYF
TGTGCCAGCAGCACCCCGGGACTAGCGGGGAACGAGCAGTACTTC
>16|NA|NA|TRBV5-1|TRBJ2-5
CASSLGATGVQETQYF
TGCGCCAGCAGCTTGGGTGCAACAGGAGTACAAGAGACCCAGTACTTC
>16|NA|NA|TRBV6-6|TRBJ2-5
CASSYPPGGLQETQYF
TGTGCCAGCAGTTACCCCCCAGGGGGGCTCCAAGAGACCCAGTACTTC
>17|TRBD1|NA|TRBV7-8|TRBJ1-3
CASSFSPPRDSGNTIYF
TGTGCCAGCAGCTTCAGCCCCCCGCGGGACAGTGGAAACACCATATATTTT
>15|NA|NA|TRBV5-1|TRBJ2-3
CASSLARGWTDTQYF
TGCGCCAGCAGCTTGGCCCGGGGGTGGACAGATACGCAGTATTTT
>14|NA|NA|TRBV15|TRBJ1-1
CATEAGETNTEAFF
TGTGCCACCGAGGCAGGGGAGACGAACACTGAAGCTTTCTTT
>14|NA|NA|TRBV9|TRBJ1-1
CASSFQGGDTEAFF
TGTGCCAGCAGCTTTCAGGGAGGGGACACTGAAGCTTTCTTT
>15|TRBD2|NA|TRBV6-5|TRBJ2-3
CASSRLAPGTDTQYF
TGTGCCAGCAGTCGACTAGCTCCCGGCACAGATACGCAGTATTTT
>16|TRBD1|NA|TRBV7-6|TRBJ1-1
CASSPKLGQGDTEAFF
TGTGCCAGCAGCCCCAAGTTGGGACAGGGGGACACTGAAGCTTTCTTT
>17|TRBD2|NA|TRBV7-9|TRBJ2-2
CASSEPGLAGNTGELFF
TGTGCCAGCAGCGAACCGGGACTAGCGGGGAACACCGGGGAGCTGTTTTTT
>15|TRBD2|once|TRBV9|TRBJ2-1
CASSGLAGGRDEQFF
TGTGCCAGCAGTGGACTAGCGGGAGGAAGGGATGAGCAGTTCTTC
>14|NA|once|TRBV7-8|TRBJ1-5
CASSLARVNQPQHF
TGTGCCAGCAGCTTAGCTCGGGTTAATCAGCCCCAGCATTTT
>16|NA|few|TRBV19|TRBJ2-4
CASSIPGDSTKNIQYF
TGTGCCAGTAGTATCCCCGGTGATAGCACGAAAAACATTCAGTACTTC
>12|TRBD2|NA|TRBV6-5|TRBJ2-7
CASSRAGGEQYF
TGTGCCAGCAGTCGCGCGGGAGGCGAGCAGTACTTC
>15|TRBD1|NA|TRBV24-1|TRBJ2-7
CATSDPRQGADEQYF
TGTGCCACCAGTGATCCCCGACAGGGGGCTGATGAGCAGTACTTC
>14|TRBD1|NA|TRBV29-1|TRBJ2-3
CSVTRQGDWDTQYF
TGCAGCGTTACTAGACAGGGCGATTGGGATACGCAGTATTTT
>16|NA|NA|TRBV19|TRBJ1-6
CASNPRRSSYNSPLHF
TGTGCCAGTAATCCCCGAAGGAGCTCCTATAATTCACCCCTCCACTTT
>16|TRBD2|NA|TRBV28|TRBJ2-7
CASSSLIRLAGYEQYF
TGTGCCAGCAGTTCTCTGATCCGACTAGCGGGTTACGAGCAGTACTTC
>16|NA|NA|TRBV21-1|TRBJ2-3
CASSKGGQGGTDTQYF
TGTGCCAGCAGCAAAGGGGGGCAGGGGGGCACAGATACGCAGTATTTT
>18|TRBD1|few|TRBV5-1|TRBJ1-1
CASSLAGKPTGVNTEAFF
TGCGCCAGCAGCTTAGCAGGGAAACCGACAGGGGTGAACACTGAAGCTTTCTTT
>18|TRBD1|NA|TRBV5-1|TRBJ1-6
CASSLVLGVGQGTSPLHF
TGCGCCAGCAGCTTGGTCTTGGGTGTGGGACAGGGGACTTCACCCCTCCACTTT
>13|NA|NA|TRBV5-1|TRBJ2-7
CASSLPGAYEQYF
TGCGCCAGCAGCTTGCCGGGGGCCTACGAGCAGTACTTC
>15|NA|NA|TRBV29-1|TRBJ1-2
CSVEDQRGRGYGYTF
TGCAGCGTTGAAGATCAGAGGGGGAGAGGTTATGGCTACACCTTC
>13|TRBD1|few|TRBV27|TRBJ1-2
CASSLDRGYGYTF
TGTGCCAGCAGTTTGGACAGGGGCTATGGCTACACCTTC
>15|NA|NA|TRBV28|TRBJ2-7
CASSIPGQAGYEQYF
TGTGCCAGCAGCATCCCTGGACAGGCGGGGTACGAGCAGTACTTC
>14|NA|NA|TRBV7-9|TRBJ2-3
CASSAGTSTDTQYF
TGTGCCAGCAGCGCCGGGACTAGCACAGATACGCAGTATTTT
>16|TRBD2|NA|TRBV10-3|TRBJ2-1
CAISESTGGFKNEQFF
TGTGCCATCAGTGAGTCTACGGGAGGGTTTAAAAATGAGCAGTTCTTC
>15|TRBD1|few|TRBV3-1/TRBV3-2|TRBJ2-2
CASSQGRGSTGELFF
TGTGCCAGCAGCCAAGGCAGGGGGTCCACCGGGGAGCTGTTTTTT
>14|TRBD2|NA|TRBV28|TRBJ2-5
CASSLAGAHATQYF
TGTGCCAGCAGCCTAGCGGGGGCCCACGCGACCCAGTACTTC
>14|NA|NA|TRBV5-8|TRBJ1-1
CASSLPLTRDTAFF
TGTGCCAGCAGCTTGCCGTTAACCCGGGACACAGCTTTCTTT
>15|NA|NA|TRBV28|TRBJ2-7
CASSLRSGGRYEQYF
TGTGCCAGCAGTTTAAGGTCAGGAGGGCGCTACGAGCAGTACTTC
>16|TRBD2|NA|TRBV9|TRBJ2-6
CASSVGGGDGANVLTF
TGTGCCAGCAGCGTCGGGGGAGGGGATGGGGCCAACGTCCTGACTTTC
>19|TRBD2|NA|TRBV5-1|TRBJ2-2
CASSSPGTSGRAYTGELFF
TGCGCCAGCAGCTCCCCCGGGACTAGCGGGAGGGCCTACACCGGGGAGCTGTTTTTT